The rows below give T cell receptor beta chains drawn from one sample of a study of cytomegalovirus exposure and HLA in healthy donors. The table came from immunoSEQ multiplex PCR; TCRdb's copy has only in-frame clones and leaves some out. The table lists 220,000 or so clones, 80% to 85% of them singletons, with over 12% in the top ten. Source material: PBMCs. These receptors all come from a woman between 25 and 40 years old in good health and CMV-seropositive. Both conserved end residues are part of each CDR3. The order of the fields is CDR3 length, clone size, D gene, V gene, J gene, CDR3 protein, CDR3 DNA. A D gene is named only where the DNA matches it firmly. A clone size is listed for some rows: how often the clone was seen (once, few, many), or a class if it is expanded.

CDR3 length: 12; clone size: few; D gene: -; V gene: TRBV6-5; J gene: TRBJ1-1; CDR3 protein: CASRAEYTEAFF; CDR3 DNA: TGTGCCAGCAGAGCAGAGTACACTGAAGCTTTCTTT
CDR3 length: 15; clone size: -; D gene: TRBD1; V gene: TRBV27; J gene: TRBJ2-7; CDR3 protein: CASRYRWDRSYEQYF; CDR3 DNA: TGTGCCAGCAGATATCGTTGGGACAGGTCCTACGAGCAGTACTTC
CDR3 length: 15; clone size: -; D gene: -; V gene: TRBV27; J gene: TRBJ2-5; CDR3 protein: CASSLVAGALETQYF; CDR3 DNA: TGTGCCAGCAGTTTAGTTGCGGGGGCTCTGGAGACCCAGTACTTC
CDR3 length: 16; clone size: -; D gene: -; V gene: TRBV4-1; J gene: TRBJ2-7; CDR3 protein: CASSQDVNAGSYEQYF; CDR3 DNA: TGCGCCAGCAGCCAAGATGTGAACGCCGGATCCTACGAGCAGTACTTC
CDR3 length: 13; clone size: -; D gene: -; V gene: TRBV13; J gene: TRBJ1-1; CDR3 protein: CASSQLTQFGAFF; CDR3 DNA: TGTGCCAGCAGCCAACTAACACAGTTCGGAGCTTTCTTT
CDR3 length: 14; clone size: few; D gene: TRBD2; V gene: TRBV19; J gene: TRBJ2-7; CDR3 protein: CASSILAGDYEQYF; CDR3 DNA: TGTGCCAGTAGTATACTAGCGGGAGATTACGAGCAGTACTTC
CDR3 length: 17; clone size: -; D gene: TRBD2; V gene: TRBV15; J gene: TRBJ2-7; CDR3 protein: CATSTGTSGESAYEQYF; CDR3 DNA: TGTGCCACCAGCACCGGGACTAGCGGGGAGTCGGCCTACGAGCAGTACTTC
CDR3 length: 13; clone size: -; D gene: -; V gene: TRBV2; J gene: TRBJ2-5; CDR3 protein: CASTRGQIETQYF; CDR3 DNA: TGTGCCAGCACTCGAGGACAGATAGAGACCCAGTACTTC
CDR3 length: 15; clone size: -; D gene: -; V gene: TRBV9; J gene: TRBJ1-2; CDR3 protein: CASSASTLFNYGYTF; CDR3 DNA: TGTGCCAGCAGCGCCTCCACCCTTTTTAACTATGGCTACACCTTC
CDR3 length: 15; clone size: -; D gene: -; V gene: TRBV9; J gene: TRBJ2-1; CDR3 protein: CASSGPGGIYNEQFF; CDR3 DNA: TGTGCCAGCAGCGGCCCGGGCGGGATATACAATGAGCAGTTCTTC